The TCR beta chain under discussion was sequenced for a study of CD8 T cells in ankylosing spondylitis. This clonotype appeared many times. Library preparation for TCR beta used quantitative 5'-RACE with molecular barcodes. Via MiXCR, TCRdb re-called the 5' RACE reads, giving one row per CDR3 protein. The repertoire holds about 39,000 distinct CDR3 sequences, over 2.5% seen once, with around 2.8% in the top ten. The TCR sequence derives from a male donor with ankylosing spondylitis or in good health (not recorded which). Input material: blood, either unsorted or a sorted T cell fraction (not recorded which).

DNA for the CDR3: TGTGCCAGCAGCCCTCCCGGCTCCACTGAAGCTTTCTTT. Amino acid sequence: CASSPPGSTEAFF. The V gene is TRBV9, the J gene TRBJ1-1; D not resolved. Trimming stripped 4 bases from V and 4 bases from J, with 11 bases between. Per the germline V gene, CDR1 is SGDLS and CDR2 is YYNGEE. There are 13 residues in the CDR3. Combining the CDR3 with reference TRBV9 and TRBJ1-1 gives the whole variable domain DSGVTQTPKHLITATGQRVTLRCSPRSGDLSVYWYQQSLDQGLQFLIQYYNGEERAKGNILERFSAQQFPDLHSELNLSSLELGDSALYFCASSPPGSTEAFFGQGTRLTVV.